Detailed here is one T cell receptor beta chain. The sample originates from a study of T cell clones after liver transplantation. Study-wide background: Post-transplant blood was tracked for graft-donor-reactive T cell clones identified in a pre-transplant mixed lymphocyte reaction.

Clones were read by immunoSEQ multiplex PCR, and TCRdb kept only the in-frame ones, dropping some. The profile shows 65,000 to 90,000 clones, more than 90% of them singletons. CD3+CD4+ and CD3+CD8+ cells were FACS-sorted from thawed unstimulated PBMCs. Trimming removed 8 bases at V and 4 bases at J, with 15 bases between. CDR1 and CDR2 (germline): MDHEN, SYDVKM. The CDR3 spans 13 residues. The chain couples TRBV28 to TRBJ2-7; tentative D call: TRBD2 (6 bases). The sequence derives from a human donor who received a liver transplant. The starting material was CD4+ T cells from blood, obtained before liver transplant. This CDR3 reads CASATPGSYEQYF. The DNA for the CDR3 is TGTGCCAGCGCCACTCCCGGGAGTTACGAGCAGTACTTC.